This passage covers 4 T cell receptor beta chains from one sample sequenced in a study of blood T cell repertoires in COVID-19. Some clones are missing from TCRdb's copy, which holds only in-frame ones; the method was immunoSEQ multiplex PCR. The repertoire holds around 340,000 clones, with around nine tenths as singletons. Sequencing was performed on peripheral blood. These TCRs come from a woman aged 60-75 years with COVID-19, enrolled during active disease.

The J gene is TRBJ1-5, the V gene TRBV10-3; D remains ambiguous. Trimming shortened V by 2 bases and J by 4 bases, and 6 bases separated the two germline ends. The CDR3 sequence is 13 residues long. Germline CDR1 is ENHRY and CDR2 is SYGVKD. CDR3 protein: CAISETRNQPQHF. The CDR3 coding sequence is TGTGCCATCAGTGAGACAAGAAATCAGCCCCAGCATTTT.

The chain carries TRBV18 and TRBJ1-4; D possibly corresponds to TRBD1 (5 bases). V was cut by 3 bases and J by 8 bases, with 13 bases left in between. The CDR3 spans 14 residues. Germline-derived CDR1 and CDR2 are KGHSH and LQKENI. CDR3 in DNA: TGTGCCAGCTCACCCTCCCGGGGGAGGGAAAAACTGTTTTTT. It encodes CASSPSRGREKLFF.

This clone was counted once. V usage is TRBV5-1 and J usage is TRBJ1-1; TRBD1 aligns across 7 bases. CDR3 length: 17 amino acids. Germline V gene data show CDR1 as SGHRS and CDR2 as YFSETQ. J gave up 0 bases and V 4 bases, and 12 bases lay outside the gene matches. CDR3 coding DNA: TGCGCCAGCAGCCTGAGACAGGGTCTTAACATGAACACTGAAGCTTTCTTT. Amino acid sequence: CASSLRQGLNMNTEAFF.

The chain uses TRBV11-2 and TRBJ2-2; 9 bases align to TRBD2. CDR3 size: 16 residues. V gave up 8 bases and J gave up 3 bases; unmatched junction bases: 10. Germline V gene data show CDR1 as SGHAT and CDR2 as FQNNGV. The chain's CDR3 is CASFEAGGTYTGELFF. DNA of the CDR3: TGTGCCAGCTTCGAGGCGGGGGGGACCTACACCGGGGAGCTGTTTTTT.